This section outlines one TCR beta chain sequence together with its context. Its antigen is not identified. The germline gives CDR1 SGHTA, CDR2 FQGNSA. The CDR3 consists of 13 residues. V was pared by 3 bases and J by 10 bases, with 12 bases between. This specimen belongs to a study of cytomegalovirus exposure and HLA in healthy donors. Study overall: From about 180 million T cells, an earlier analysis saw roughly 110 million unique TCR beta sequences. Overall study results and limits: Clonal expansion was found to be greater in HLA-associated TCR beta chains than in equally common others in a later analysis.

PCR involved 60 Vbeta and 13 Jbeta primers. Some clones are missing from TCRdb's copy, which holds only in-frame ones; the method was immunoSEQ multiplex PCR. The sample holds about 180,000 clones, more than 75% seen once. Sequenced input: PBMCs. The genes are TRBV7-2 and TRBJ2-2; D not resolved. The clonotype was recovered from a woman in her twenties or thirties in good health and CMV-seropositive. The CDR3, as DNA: TGTGCCAGCAGCTTCGGGTTGGGTCAGGAGCTGTTTTTT. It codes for CASSFGLGQELFF.